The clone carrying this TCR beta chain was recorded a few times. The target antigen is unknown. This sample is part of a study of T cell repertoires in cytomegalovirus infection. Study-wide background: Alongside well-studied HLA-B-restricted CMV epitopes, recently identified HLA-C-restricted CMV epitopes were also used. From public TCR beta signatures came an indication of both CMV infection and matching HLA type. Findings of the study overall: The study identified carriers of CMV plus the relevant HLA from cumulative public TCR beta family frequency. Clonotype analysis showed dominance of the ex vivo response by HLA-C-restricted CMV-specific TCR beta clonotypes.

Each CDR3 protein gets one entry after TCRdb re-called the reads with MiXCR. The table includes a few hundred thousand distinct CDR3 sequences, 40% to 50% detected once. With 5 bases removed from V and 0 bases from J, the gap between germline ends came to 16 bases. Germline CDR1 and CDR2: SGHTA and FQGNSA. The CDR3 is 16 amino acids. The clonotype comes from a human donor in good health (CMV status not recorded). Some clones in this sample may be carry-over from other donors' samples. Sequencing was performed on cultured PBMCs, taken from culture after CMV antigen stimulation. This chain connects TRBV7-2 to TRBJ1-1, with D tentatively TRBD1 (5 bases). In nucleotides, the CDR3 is TGTGCCAGCAGCCCAGAGGGACCGATGATGAACACTGAAGCTTTCTTT. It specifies CASSPEGPMMNTEAFF.